This TCR beta chain comes out of a study of T cell repertoires in cytomegalovirus infection. Study-wide context: The authors relied on CMV epitopes, both recently identified HLA-C-restricted and well-studied HLA-B-restricted. Public TCR beta signatures marked donors with CMV infection and the matching HLA.

TCRdb recomputed calls from the reads with MiXCR, one row per CDR3 protein. The sample lists 450,000 to 650,000 distinct CDR3 sequences, almost 40% seen once, with 48% in the top ten. Whole-study results and caveats: HLA-C-restricted CMV clonotypes gave the most frequent clonotype in two of eight donors. Accumulated public TCR beta family frequency recognized individuals carrying CMV together with the relevant HLA.

Points on this clonotype: Its antigen remains unknown.

The germline gives CDR1 SGHTA, CDR2 FQGNSA. With V trimmed by 0 bases and J by 4 bases, 0 bases remained unmatched. The CDR3 loop spans 14 amino acids. The sample here was cultured PBMCs, taken from culture after CMV antigen stimulation. This chain links TRBV7-2 with TRBJ1-1; TRBD1 aligns across 9 bases. The receptor comes from a human donor in good health (CMV status not recorded). Some clones in this sample may be carry-over from other donors' samples. The CDR3 loop is CASSLADRGTEAFF. CDR3 DNA sequence: TGTGCCAGCAGCTTAGCGGACAGGGGCACTGAAGCTTTCTTT.